These T cell receptor beta chains were read from a single sample in a study of lymphopenia after photon versus proton radiotherapy. TCRdb keeps only in-frame clones here, not all; method: immunoSEQ multiplex PCR. The data contain 60,000 or so clones, roughly nine tenths of them singletons. The sample consisted of peripheral blood, taken from a patient treated with proton-based radiotherapy. These receptors were obtained from a man older than 75 with esophageal cancer. Both conserved end residues are part of each CDR3. D genes are given only for firm matches.

J: TRBJ1-5
D: TRBD1
V: TRBV5-8
CDR3: CASSLGTGIQPQHF

J: TRBJ2-7
D: .
V: TRBV7-9
CDR3: CASSLDASYEQYF

J: TRBJ1-2
D: .
V: TRBV7-3
CDR3: CASSAGPESNYGYTF

J: TRBJ1-1
D: TRBD1
V: TRBV5-1
CDR3: CASSDRDRYTEAFF

J: TRBJ1-1
D: .
V: TRBV15
CDR3: CATRRSMSAEAFF

J: TRBJ1-1
D: TRBD1
V: TRBV10-3
CDR3: CAITKDRDMNTEAFF

J: TRBJ2-1
D: TRBD2
V: TRBV11-3
CDR3: CASSLGRGEQFF

J: TRBJ2-1
D: .
V: TRBV29-1
CDR3: CSVDSGPGGYNEQFF

J: TRBJ2-7
D: .
V: TRBV5-5
CDR3: CASSFQGSVYEQYF

J: TRBJ1-2
D: .
V: TRBV19
CDR3: CASSPQGRYGYTF

J: TRBJ1-2
D: .
V: TRBV5-1
CDR3: CASSLISGLAGNGYTF

J: TRBJ1-1
D: TRBD1
V: TRBV10-1
CDR3: CAGRTGRNDEAFF

J: TRBJ2-3
D: .
V: TRBV5-1
CDR3: CASSLAGPGYADTQYF

J: TRBJ2-7
D: TRBD2
V: TRBV19
CDR3: CASSMIALAGDEQYF

J: TRBJ1-2
D: .
V: TRBV4-3
CDR3: CASSQDRVGGYTF

J: TRBJ1-1
D: .
V: TRBV27
CDR3: CASSNRANTEAFF

J: TRBJ1-5
D: TRBD1
V: TRBV19
CDR3: CASSAQTGPQPQHF

J: TRBJ1-1
D: .
V: TRBV11-2
CDR3: CASSLSGRMNTEAFF

J: TRBJ2-2
D: .
V: TRBV5-1
CDR3: CASSSDQEAGELFF

J: TRBJ2-7
D: .
V: TRBV6-5
CDR3: CASSYLSSGKGYEQYF

J: TRBJ1-2
D: TRBD1
V: TRBV18
CDR3: CASSPLTGAQDYGYTF

J: TRBJ2-3
D: .
V: TRBV18
CDR3: CASSPPVSTDTQYF

J: TRBJ1-1
D: .
V: TRBV6-5
CDR3: CASSSGSSYTEAFF

J: TRBJ1-2
D: .
V: TRBV6-5
CDR3: CASRGRGVRGYTF

J: TRBJ1-4
D: .
V: TRBV6-1
CDR3: CASSYVMAEKLFF

J: TRBJ1-5
D: .
V: TRBV7-2
CDR3: CASSLAQGIPQHF

J: TRBJ1-3
D: .
V: TRBV5-1
CDR3: CASSLDLSGNTIYF

J: TRBJ1-1
D: .
V: TRBV7-9
CDR3: CASSLGTENTEAFF

J: TRBJ2-7
D: .
V: TRBV27
CDR3: CASSFIAGRSGYEQYF

J: TRBJ2-1
D: .
V: TRBV7-9
CDR3: CASSLGESSYNEQFF

J: TRBJ2-7
D: TRBD1
V: TRBV4-3
CDR3: CASSQRTGSYEQYF

J: TRBJ2-1
D: TRBD1
V: TRBV7-9
CDR3: CASSSLRDRVGNEQFF

J: TRBJ2-5
D: TRBD2
V: TRBV28
CDR3: CASSLSSGRGGTQYF

J: TRBJ2-7
D: TRBD2
V: TRBV5-4
CDR3: CASSPGGAYEQYF

J: TRBJ1-5
D: .
V: TRBV6-6
CDR3: CASSYRTGPGWPQHF

J: TRBJ1-2
D: .
V: TRBV2
CDR3: CASRSGRYYGYTF

J: TRBJ1-1
D: .
V: TRBV4-3
CDR3: CASSQDGTQGTEAFF

J: TRBJ1-2
D: TRBD1
V: TRBV7-6
CDR3: CASSSLTGTGNYGYTF

J: TRBJ1-2
D: .
V: TRBV18
CDR3: CASSPTREGYGYTF

J: TRBJ2-3
D: TRBD2
V: TRBV14
CDR3: CASSPKLGGGSTDTQYF

J: TRBJ1-2
D: .
V: TRBV27
CDR3: CASSSAGPPYGYTF

J: TRBJ2-2
D: TRBD2
V: TRBV6-5
CDR3: CASSYSPSGSAGELFF

J: TRBJ2-2
D: .
V: TRBV5-6
CDR3: CASSLRGRVGLGELFF

J: TRBJ2-2
D: .
V: TRBV7-8
CDR3: CASSSLNQGFTGELFF

J: TRBJ2-3
D: TRBD2
V: TRBV11-3
CDR3: CASSTGTSGLTDTQYF

J: TRBJ2-7
D: .
V: TRBV27
CDR3: CASRDGGTSAYEQYF

J: TRBJ2-5
D: TRBD2
V: TRBV5-5
CDR3: CASSLGLAGVETQYF

J: TRBJ2-5
D: TRBD2
V: TRBV19
CDR3: CASSINGLAGGRETQYF

J: TRBJ1-2
D: .
V: TRBV5-1
CDR3: CASSLVADRSPEGYTF

J: TRBJ1-2
D: TRBD1
V: TRBV7-2
CDR3: CASSLGAGGIYGYTF

J: TRBJ2-1
D: .
V: TRBV29-1
CDR3: CSVASPRYNEQFF

J: TRBJ2-5
D: .
V: TRBV4-3
CDR3: CASSQEGWETQYF